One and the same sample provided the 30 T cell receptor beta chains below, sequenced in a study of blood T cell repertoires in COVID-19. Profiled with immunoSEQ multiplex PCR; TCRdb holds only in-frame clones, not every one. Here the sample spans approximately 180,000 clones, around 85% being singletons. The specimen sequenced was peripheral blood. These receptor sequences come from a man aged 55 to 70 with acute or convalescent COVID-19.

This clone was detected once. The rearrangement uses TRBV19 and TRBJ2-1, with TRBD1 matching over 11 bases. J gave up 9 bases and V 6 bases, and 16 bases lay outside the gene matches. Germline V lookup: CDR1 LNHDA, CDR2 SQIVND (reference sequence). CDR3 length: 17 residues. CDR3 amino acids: CASRDRLGQGAAGEQFF. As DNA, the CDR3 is TGTGCCAGTAGGGACCGACTCGGACAGGGGGCGGCTGGTGAGCAGTTCTTC. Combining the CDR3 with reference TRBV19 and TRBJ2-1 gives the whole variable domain DGGITQSPKYLFRKEGQNVTLSCEQNLNHDAMYWYRQDPGQGLRLIYYSQIVNDFQKGDIAEGYSVSREKKESFPLTVTSAQKNPTAFYLCASRDRLGQGAAGEQFFGPGTRLTVL.

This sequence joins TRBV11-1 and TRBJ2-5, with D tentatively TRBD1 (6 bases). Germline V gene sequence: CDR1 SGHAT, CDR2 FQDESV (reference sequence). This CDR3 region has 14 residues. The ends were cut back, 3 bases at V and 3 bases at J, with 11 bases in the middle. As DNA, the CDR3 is TGTGCCAGCAGCTTGTGGCAGGGGAAAGAGACCCAGTACTTC. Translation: CASSLWQGKETQYF.

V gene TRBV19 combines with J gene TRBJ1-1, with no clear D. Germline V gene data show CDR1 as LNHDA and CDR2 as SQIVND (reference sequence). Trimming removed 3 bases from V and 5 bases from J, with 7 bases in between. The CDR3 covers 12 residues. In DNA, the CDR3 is TGTGCCAGTAGTATGGGGAGGACTGAAGCTTTCTTT. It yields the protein CASSMGRTEAFF.

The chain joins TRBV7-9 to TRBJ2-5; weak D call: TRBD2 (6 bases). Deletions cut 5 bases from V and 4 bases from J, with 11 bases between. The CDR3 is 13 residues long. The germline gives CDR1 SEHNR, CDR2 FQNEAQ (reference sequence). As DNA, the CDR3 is TGTGCCAGCAGCACCTCTAGCGCAGAGACCCAGTACTTC. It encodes CASSTSSAETQYF.

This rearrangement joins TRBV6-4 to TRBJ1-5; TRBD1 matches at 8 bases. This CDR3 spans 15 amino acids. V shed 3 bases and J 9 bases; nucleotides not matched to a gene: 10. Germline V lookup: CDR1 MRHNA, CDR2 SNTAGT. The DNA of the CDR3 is TGTGCCAGCAGTGAGGAGGGCAGGGGGCTGTGGCCCCAGCATTTT. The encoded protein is CASSEEGRGLWPQHF.

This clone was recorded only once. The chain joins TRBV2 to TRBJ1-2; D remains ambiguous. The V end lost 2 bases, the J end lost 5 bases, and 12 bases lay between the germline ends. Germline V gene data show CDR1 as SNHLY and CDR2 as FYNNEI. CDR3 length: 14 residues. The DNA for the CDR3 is TGTGCCAGCAGTGAACCACGGAGACCTTATGGCTACACCTTC. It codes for CASSEPRRPYGYTF.

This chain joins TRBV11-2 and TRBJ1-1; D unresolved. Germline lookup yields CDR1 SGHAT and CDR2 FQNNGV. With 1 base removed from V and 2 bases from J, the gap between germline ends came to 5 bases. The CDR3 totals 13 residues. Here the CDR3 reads CASSLARNTEAFF. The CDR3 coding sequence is TGTGCCAGCAGCTTAGCCAGAAACACTGAAGCTTTCTTT.

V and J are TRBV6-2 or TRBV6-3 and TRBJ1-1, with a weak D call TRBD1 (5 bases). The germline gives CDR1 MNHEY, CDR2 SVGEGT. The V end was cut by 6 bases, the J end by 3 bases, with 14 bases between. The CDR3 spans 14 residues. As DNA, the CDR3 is TGTGCCAGCAGCAAAGACAGAATCTACACTGAAGCTTTCTTT. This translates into CASSKDRIYTEAFF.

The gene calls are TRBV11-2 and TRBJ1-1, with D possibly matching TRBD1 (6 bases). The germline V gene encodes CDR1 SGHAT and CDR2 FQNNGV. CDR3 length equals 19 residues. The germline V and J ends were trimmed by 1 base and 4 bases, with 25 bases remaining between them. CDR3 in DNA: TGTGCCAGCAGCTTAGGAGGCAGGGGCCCGACAGCTATTATCACTGAAGCTTTCTTT. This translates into CASSLGGRGPTAIITEAFF.

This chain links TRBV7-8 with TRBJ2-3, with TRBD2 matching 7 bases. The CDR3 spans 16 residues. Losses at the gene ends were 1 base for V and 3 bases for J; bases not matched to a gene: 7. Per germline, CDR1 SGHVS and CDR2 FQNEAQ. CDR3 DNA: TGTGCCAGCAGCTTAGATGCGGGAGTCGGTACAGATACGCAGTATTTT. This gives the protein CASSLDAGVGTDTQYF.

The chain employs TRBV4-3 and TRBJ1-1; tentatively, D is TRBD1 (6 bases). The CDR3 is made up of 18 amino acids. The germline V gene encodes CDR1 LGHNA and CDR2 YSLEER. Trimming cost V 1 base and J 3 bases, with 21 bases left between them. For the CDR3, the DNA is TGCGCCAGCAGCCAAGGTGCGGGGGGGCGAATGATGGACACTGAAGCTTTCTTT. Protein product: CASSQGAGGRMMDTEAFF.

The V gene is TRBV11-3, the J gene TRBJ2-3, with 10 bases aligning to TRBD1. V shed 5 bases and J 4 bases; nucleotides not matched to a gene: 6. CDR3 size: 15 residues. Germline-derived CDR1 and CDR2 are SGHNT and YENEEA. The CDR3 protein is CASSLRQGAADTQYF. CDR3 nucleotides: TGTGCCAGCAGCCTAAGACAGGGGGCGGCAGATACGCAGTATTTT.

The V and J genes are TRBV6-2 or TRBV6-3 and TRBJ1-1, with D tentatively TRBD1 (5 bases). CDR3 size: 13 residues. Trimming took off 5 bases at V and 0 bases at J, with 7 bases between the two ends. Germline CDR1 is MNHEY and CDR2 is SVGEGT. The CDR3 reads CASSRQMNTEAFF. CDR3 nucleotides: TGTGCCAGCAGTCGACAGATGAACACTGAAGCTTTCTTT.

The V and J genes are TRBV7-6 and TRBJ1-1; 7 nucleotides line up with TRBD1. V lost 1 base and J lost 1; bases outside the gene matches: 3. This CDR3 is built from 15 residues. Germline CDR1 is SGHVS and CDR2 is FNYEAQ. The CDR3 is CASSLGQGENTEAFF. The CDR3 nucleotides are TGTGCCAGCAGCTTAGGACAGGGCGAGAACACTGAAGCTTTCTTT.

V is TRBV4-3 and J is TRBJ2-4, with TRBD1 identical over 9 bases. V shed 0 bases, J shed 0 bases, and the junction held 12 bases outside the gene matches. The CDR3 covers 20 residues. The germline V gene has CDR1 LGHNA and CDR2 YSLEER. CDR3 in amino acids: CASSQDTGTGTKLAKNIQYF. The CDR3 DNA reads TGCGCCAGCAGCCAAGACACCGGGACAGGGACAAAACTAGCCAAAAACATTCAGTACTTC.

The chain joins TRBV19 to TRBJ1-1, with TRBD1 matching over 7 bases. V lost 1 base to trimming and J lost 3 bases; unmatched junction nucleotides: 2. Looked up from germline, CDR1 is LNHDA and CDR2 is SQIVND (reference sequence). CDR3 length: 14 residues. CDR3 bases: TGTGCCAGTAGTATAGGGGACAGCTACACTGAAGCTTTCTTT. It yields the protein CASSIGDSYTEAFF. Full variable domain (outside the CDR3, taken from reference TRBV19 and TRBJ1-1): DGGITQSPKYLFRKEGQNVTLSCEQNLNHDAMYWYRQDPGQGLRLIYYSQIVNDFQKGDIAEGYSVSREKKESFPLTVTSAQKNPTAFYLCASSIGDSYTEAFFGQGTRLTVV.

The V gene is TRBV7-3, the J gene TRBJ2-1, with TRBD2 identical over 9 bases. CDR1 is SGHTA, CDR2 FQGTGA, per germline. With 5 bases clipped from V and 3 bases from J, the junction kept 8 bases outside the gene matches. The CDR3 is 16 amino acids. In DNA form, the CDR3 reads TGTGCCAGCAGCCCTGGGGTAGCGGGAGTCTACAATGAGCAGTTCTTC. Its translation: CASSPGVAGVYNEQFF.

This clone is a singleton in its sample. CDR3 in amino acids: CASSVEAGGVYEQYF. The CDR3 DNA is TGTGCCAGCAGCGTAGAGGCAGGGGGCGTCTACGAGCAGTACTTC. The rearrangement uses TRBV9 and TRBJ2-7, with TRBD1 matching 8 bases. Germline trimming cut 0 bases from V and 3 bases from J; bases unmatched to any gene: 5. Per germline, CDR1 SGDLS and CDR2 YYNGEE. The CDR3 runs 15 residues.

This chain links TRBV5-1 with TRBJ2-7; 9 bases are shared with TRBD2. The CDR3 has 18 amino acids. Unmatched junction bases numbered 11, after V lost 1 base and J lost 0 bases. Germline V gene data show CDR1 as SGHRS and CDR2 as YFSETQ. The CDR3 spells CASSLMGPSGASSYEQYF. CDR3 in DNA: TGCGCCAGCAGCTTGATGGGCCCTAGCGGGGCTAGCTCCTACGAGCAGTACTTC.

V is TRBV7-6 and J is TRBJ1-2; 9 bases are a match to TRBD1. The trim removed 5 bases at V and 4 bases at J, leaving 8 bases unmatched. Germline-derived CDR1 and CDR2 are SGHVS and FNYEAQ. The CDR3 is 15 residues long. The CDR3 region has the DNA TGTGCCAGCAGCCCAGGGGACAGGGACGGCTATGGCTACACCTTC. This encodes CASSPGDRDGYGYTF.

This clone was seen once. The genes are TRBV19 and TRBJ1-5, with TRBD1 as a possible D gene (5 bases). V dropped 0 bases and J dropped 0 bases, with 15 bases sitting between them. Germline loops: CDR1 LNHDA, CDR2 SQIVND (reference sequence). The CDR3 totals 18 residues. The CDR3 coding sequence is TGTGCCAGTAGTATAGATCACAGGCCCCCTTATAGCAATCAGCCCCAGCATTTT. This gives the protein CASSIDHRPPYSNQPQHF.

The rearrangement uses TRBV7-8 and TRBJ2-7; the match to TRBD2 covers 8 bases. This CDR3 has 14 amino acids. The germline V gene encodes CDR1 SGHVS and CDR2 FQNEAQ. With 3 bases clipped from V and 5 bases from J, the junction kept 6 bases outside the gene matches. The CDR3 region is CASSFRLALDEQYF. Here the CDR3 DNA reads TGTGCCAGCAGCTTTCGACTAGCGTTGGACGAGCAGTACTTC.

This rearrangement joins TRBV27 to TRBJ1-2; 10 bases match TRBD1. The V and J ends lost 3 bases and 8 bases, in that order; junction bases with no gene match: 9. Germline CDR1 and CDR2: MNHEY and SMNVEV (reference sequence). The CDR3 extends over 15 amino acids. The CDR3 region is CASSFGDRGVRGYTF. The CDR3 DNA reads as TGTGCCAGCAGTTTCGGGGACAGGGGAGTTAGAGGCTACACCTTC.

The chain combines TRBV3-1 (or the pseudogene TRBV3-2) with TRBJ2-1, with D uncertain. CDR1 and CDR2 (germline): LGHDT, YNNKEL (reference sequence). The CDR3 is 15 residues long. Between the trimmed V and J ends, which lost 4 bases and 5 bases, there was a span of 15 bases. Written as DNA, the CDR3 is TGTGCCAGCAGCCCTAGAGTGCCTCCCAACAATGAGCAGTTCTTC. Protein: CASSPRVPPNNEQFF.

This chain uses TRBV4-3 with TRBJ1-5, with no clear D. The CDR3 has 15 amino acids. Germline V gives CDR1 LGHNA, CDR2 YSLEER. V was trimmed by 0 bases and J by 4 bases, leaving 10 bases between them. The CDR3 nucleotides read TGCGCCAGCAGCCAAGATGCCTTACGGAATCAGCCCCAGCATTTT. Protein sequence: CASSQDALRNQPQHF.

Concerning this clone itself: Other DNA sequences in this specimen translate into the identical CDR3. CDR3 loop: CASSILAGGTGELFF. CDR3 nucleotide sequence: TGTGCCAGTAGTATACTAGCGGGAGGCACCGGGGAGCTGTTTTTT. The chain joins TRBV19 to TRBJ2-2; the match to TRBD2 covers 11 bases. V lost 2 bases to trimming and J lost 4 bases; unmatched junction nucleotides: 0. The CDR3 extends over 15 amino acids. Germline-derived CDR1 and CDR2 are LNHDA and SQIVND (reference sequence).

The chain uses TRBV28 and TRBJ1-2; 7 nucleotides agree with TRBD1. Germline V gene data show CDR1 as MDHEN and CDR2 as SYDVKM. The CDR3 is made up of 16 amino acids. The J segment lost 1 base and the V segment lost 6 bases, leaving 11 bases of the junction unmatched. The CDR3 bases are TGTGCCAGCAGCTTAGGGACAGAGAAGATTAACTATGGCTACACCTTC. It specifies CASSLGTEKINYGYTF.

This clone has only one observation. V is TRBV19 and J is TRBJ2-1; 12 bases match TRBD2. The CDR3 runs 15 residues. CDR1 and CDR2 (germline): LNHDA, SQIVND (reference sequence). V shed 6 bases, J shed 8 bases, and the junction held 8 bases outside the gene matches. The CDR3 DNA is TGTGCCAGTAGAACACCGGGACTAGCGGGCGATGAGCAGTTCTTC. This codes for CASRTPGLAGDEQFF.

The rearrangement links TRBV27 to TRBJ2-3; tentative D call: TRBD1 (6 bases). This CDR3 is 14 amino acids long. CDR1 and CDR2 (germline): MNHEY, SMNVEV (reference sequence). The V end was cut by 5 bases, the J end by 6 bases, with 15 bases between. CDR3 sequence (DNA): TGTGCCAGCAGTGAACAGGGTAGGGGGGATACGCAGTATTTT. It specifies CASSEQGRGDTQYF.

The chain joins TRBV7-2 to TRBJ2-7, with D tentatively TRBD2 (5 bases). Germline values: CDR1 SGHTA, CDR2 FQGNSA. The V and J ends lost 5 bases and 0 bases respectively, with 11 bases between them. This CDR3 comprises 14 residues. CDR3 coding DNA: TGTGCCAGCAGCCCCTACGGGATCTCCTACGAGCAGTACTTC. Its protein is CASSPYGISYEQYF.